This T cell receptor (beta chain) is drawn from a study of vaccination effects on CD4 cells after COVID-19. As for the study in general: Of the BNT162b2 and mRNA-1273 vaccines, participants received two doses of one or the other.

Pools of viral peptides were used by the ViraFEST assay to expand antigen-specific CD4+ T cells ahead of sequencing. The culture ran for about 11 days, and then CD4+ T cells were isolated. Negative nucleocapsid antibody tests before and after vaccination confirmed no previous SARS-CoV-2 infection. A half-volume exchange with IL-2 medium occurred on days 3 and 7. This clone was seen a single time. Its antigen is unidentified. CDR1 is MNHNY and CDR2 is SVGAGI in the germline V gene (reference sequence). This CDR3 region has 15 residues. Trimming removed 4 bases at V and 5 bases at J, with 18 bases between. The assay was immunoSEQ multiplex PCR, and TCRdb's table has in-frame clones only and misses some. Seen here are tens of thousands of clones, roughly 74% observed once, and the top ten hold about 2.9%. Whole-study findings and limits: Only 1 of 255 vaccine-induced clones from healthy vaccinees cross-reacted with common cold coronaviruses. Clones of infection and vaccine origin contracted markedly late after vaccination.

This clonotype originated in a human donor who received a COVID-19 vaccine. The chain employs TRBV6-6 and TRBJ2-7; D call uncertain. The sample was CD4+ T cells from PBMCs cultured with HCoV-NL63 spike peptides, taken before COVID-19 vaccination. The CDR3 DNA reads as TGTGCCAGCAGTTTGAACGGACGCGCGAACGACGAGCAGTACGTC. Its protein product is CASSLNGRANDEQYV.